This T cell receptor (beta chain) comes out of a study of blood T cell repertoires in COVID-19 (dated by TCRdb to 2020 to 2021). For the study in its entirety: The collaborator samples originated in the United States, Italy and Spain and spanned the acute and convalescent phases of COVID-19. The material from the prospective study consisted of cDNA or gDNA derived from T cells, B-cell-depleted T cells, or PBMCs. Subjects who had been exposed to COVID-19, were actively infected with it, or had recovered from it provided the deeply sampled blood TCRbeta repertoires that made up the dataset. The repertoires were made available in a free public database intended to serve as a resource for research on the immune response to SARS-CoV-2. Samples were obtained from the ongoing ImmuneRACE study (first 160 participants) and from some 1,200 subjects provided by 6 global collaborators. Nearly every sample came with metadata listing a de-identified subject ID, COVID-19 status, age in years and sex. Where available, HLA class I and class II types were taken from metadata supplied by the sample provider and were not determined by assay-based typing. General findings and caveats noted by the study authors: Clinical and demographic metadata were provided uncurated, with the amount varying by source and participant.

TCRbeta CDR3 regions were amplified from genomic DNA using the immunoSEQ Assay, a bias-controlled multiplex PCR. The original methods were these. The number of nucleated cells in each sample was estimated by amplification of reference gene primers within the assay. To quantify the absolute abundance of each unique TCRbeta CDR3 rearrangement, sequence reads were collapsed and filtered. Productive Simpson clonality was computed per sample as the square root of Simpson's diversity index over productive rearrangements. The clones in this table, taken by TCRdb from immuneACCESS, are in-frame only. Not every clone is retained; where verified, under half of the shortfall comes from an unresolved V gene, and the cause of the rest is unknown. V and J calls and clone size are as listed in that table; D and trimming were resolved from the DNA. Counted in this sample were 200,000 to 250,000 clones; around four fifths of them appeared once. Less than 20% of the sample rests with the top ten.

On this clone itself: It has no known antigen specificity. No base-level quality is on record; no much larger clone is a single base apart.

The collaborating institutions used their own protocols to collect whole blood in K2EDTA tubes. For TCRbeta analysis, collaborator samples were shipped as frozen whole blood, as isolated PBMCs, or as DNA extracted from either sample type. From cysteine to phenylalanine, the CDR3 is 17 amino acids long. Only the CDR3 DNA stays, 51 bases, in frame from base 1. Taken from the germline V gene, the CDR1 and CDR2 loops are SGHTS and YDEGEE. V loses 0 bases at its end and J loses 2 bases; junction bases beyond the gene matches: 5. The sequence derives from a woman of 80 years or more with active or convalescent COVID-19. Sequenced: peripheral blood. Rearrangement joined TRBV5-8 to TRBJ2-3; 11 nucleotides in the junction match TRBD2. The CDR3 reads as follows: CASSLGLAGPATDTQYF. The DNA sequence reads TGTGCCAGCAGCTTGGGACTAGCGGGGCCGGCCACAGATACGCAGTATTTT.